The 12 T cell receptor beta chains listed next were all sequenced from one sample in a study of somatic mutations in cytotoxic T cells in rheumatoid arthritis. The assay was immunoSEQ multiplex PCR, and TCRdb's table has in-frame clones only and misses some. The sample includes about 20,000 clones, around 84% of them seen just once. The sequencing input was CD8+ T cells sorted from blood. These TCRs come from a woman in her thirties or forties with rheumatoid arthritis.

The V gene is TRBV20-1, the J gene TRBJ2-3, with a weak D call TRBD2 (6 bases). Germline lookup yields CDR1 DFQATT and CDR2 SNEGSKA (reference sequence). CDR3 size: 11 residues. The CDR3 DNA follows: TGCAGGGGGACTCTCACAGATACGCAGTATTTT. The encoded protein is CRGTLTDTQYF.

This chain links TRBV27 with TRBJ2-1, with TRBD1 identical over 9 bases. V lost 8 bases to trimming and J lost 8 bases; unmatched junction nucleotides: 13. Germline CDR1 reads MNHEY; CDR2 reads SMNVEV (reference sequence). The CDR3 covers 15 residues. The CDR3, as DNA: TGTGCCAGCGGCGGCCGGGACAGGGTTAACCATGAGCAGTTCTTC. This encodes CASGGRDRVNHEQFF.

V usage is TRBV18 and J usage is TRBJ1-5; no reliable D call. Germline values: CDR1 KGHSH, CDR2 LQKENI. Trimming took 2 bases from V and 9 from J, leaving 11 bases between them. The CDR3 runs 13 residues. The chain's CDR3 is CASSPEEHWPQHF. The CDR3 region has the DNA TGTGCCAGCTCACCAGAAGAACATTGGCCCCAGCATTTT.

This chain uses TRBV6-1 with TRBJ2-2, with TRBD2 as a possible D gene (6 bases). V was cut by 4 bases and J by 4 bases, with 10 bases left in between. Germline CDR1 reads MNHNS; CDR2 reads SASEGT. This CDR3 spans 14 amino acids. CDR3 in DNA: TGTGCCAGCAGTGCGAGCGGGCCCACCGGGGAGCTGTTTTTT. This codes for CASSASGPTGELFF.

J is TRBJ2-5 and V is TRBV7-9, with 11 bases aligning to TRBD1. The V and J ends lost 3 bases and 0 bases, in that order; junction bases with no gene match: 0. The length of the CDR3 is 15 residues. In germline, CDR1 is SEHNR, CDR2 FQNEAQ (reference sequence). CDR3 nucleotides: TGTGCCAGCAGCTTGGGACAGGGGGACCAAGAGACCCAGTACTTC. Translated, it gives CASSLGQGDQETQYF.

The chain links TRBV2 to TRBJ2-5; TRBD1 aligns across 11 bases. CDR1 and CDR2 from the germline V gene are SNHLY and FYNNEI. The CDR3 loop spans 16 amino acids. The junction had 13 bases not matched to a gene; V was cut back by 8 bases and J by 5 bases. This CDR3 reads CASSKPGTGGMETQYF. CDR3 nucleotide sequence: TGTGCCAGCTCCAAGCCCGGGACAGGGGGTATGGAGACCCAGTACTTC.

The V and J genes are TRBV19 and TRBJ1-1; no reliable D call. CDR3 length: 14 amino acids. With 10 bases removed from V and 1 base from J, the gap between germline ends came to 16 bases. Germline V gene sequence: CDR1 LNHDA, CDR2 SQIVND (reference sequence). The CDR3 nucleotides read TGTGCCACCCGCGGCCTAAGTAAGAACACTGAAGCTTTCTTT. It codes for CATRGLSKNTEAFF.

The CDR3 DNA sequence: TGCGCCAGCAGCCGGGCGGGGGATGAGCAGTTCTTC. This gives the protein CASSRAGDEQFF. The chain carries TRBV4-1 and TRBJ2-1, with TRBD2 identical over 7 bases. The CDR3 is 12 residues long. The V gene's germline CDR1 is MGHRA and CDR2 YSYEKL. J lost 8 bases, V lost 4 bases, and 2 bases had no gene match.

The V and J genes are TRBV27 and TRBJ2-7; D unclear. The germline CDR1 and CDR2 sequences are MNHEY and SMNVEV (reference sequence). Trimming pared 6 bases from V and 0 bases from J, leaving 3 bases between. CDR3 size: 11 residues. CDR3 loop: CASSSSYEQYF. The CDR3 DNA reads as TGTGCCAGCAGCAGCTCCTACGAGCAGTACTTC.

This sequence joins TRBV6-4 and TRBJ2-7; no reliable D call. Trimming stripped 3 bases from V and 5 bases from J, with 5 bases between. CDR1 MRHNA and CDR2 SNTAGT come from the germline V gene. This CDR3 spans 11 amino acids. For the CDR3, the DNA is TGTGCCAGCAGTGAAGGAGACGAGCAGTACTTC. Protein: CASSEGDEQYF.

The J gene is TRBJ1-2, the V gene TRBV7-9, with D possibly being TRBD1 (5 bases). Per the germline V gene, CDR1 is SEHNR and CDR2 is FQNEAQ (reference sequence). The CDR3 extends over 19 amino acids. Trimming removed 5 bases from V and 4 bases from J, with 29 bases in between. CDR3 in amino acids: CASSGSLGNLQQAAYGYTF. DNA of the CDR3: TGTGCCAGCAGCGGATCCCTGGGGAACTTACAACAGGCGGCCTATGGCTACACCTTC.

This chain uses TRBV27 with TRBJ1-4; 7 bases are a match to TRBD1. CDR3 length equals 13 residues. The germline CDR1 and CDR2 sequences are MNHEY and SMNVEV (reference sequence). Unmatched junction bases numbered 4, after V lost 9 bases and J lost 3 bases. The DNA of the CDR3 is TGTGCCAGTCGAGGGACAGCTAATGAAAAACTGTTTTTT. As protein: CASRGTANEKLFF.